This T cell receptor (beta chain) derives from a study of T cells in Graves' hyperthyroidism and ophthalmopathy. Germline CDR1 and CDR2: ENHRY and SYGVKD. CDR3 length: 16 amino acids. V dropped 0 bases and J dropped 5 bases, with 16 bases sitting between them. Ophthalmopathy cases met thresholds of Clinical Activity Score at least 3, NOSPECS grade at least 4 and duration under 3 months. Exclusion criteria comprised uncontrolled infection, other autoimmune disease, pregnancy or lactation. Study results and caveats: In blood, most of the thyroid clonotypes expanded above 0.001 were also present.

This clonotype was counted at least ten times. Its specificity is unknown. Amplification yielded TCR beta CDR3 regions, with RNA transcripts as the source. With the HTBI primer set, the TCR CDR3 went through a first round of RT-PCR. Via MiXCR, TCRdb re-called the multiplex PCR reads, giving one row per CDR3 protein. The sample includes about 610,000 distinct CDR3 sequences, about 14% of them seen just once. This TCR was sampled from a middle-aged woman with Graves' ophthalmopathy. J is TRBJ2-5 and V is TRBV10-3, with a possible D match to TRBD1 (6 bases). Sequencing was carried out using blood. CDR3 in amino acids: CAISESGGSLLETQYF. CDR3 coding DNA: TGTGCCATCAGTGAGTCTGGGGGCTCCTTGTTGGAGACCCAGTACTTC.